This entry lists 20 T cell receptor beta chains sequenced from one sample in a study of cytomegalovirus exposure and HLA in healthy donors (dated by TCRdb to 2016 to 2017). The receptor library was made with the immunoSEQ multiplex PCR assay. For the multiplex PCR, a mixture combining 60 forward primers for TCR Vbeta segments and 13 reverse primers for TCR Jbeta segments was used. In its TCRdb copy, this immuneACCESS table keeps in-frame sequences only and misses some clones. Where compared with another copy, unresolved V genes explain less than half of these, and the others have no known cause. This sample holds tens of thousands of clones; 10% were observed only once. About 25% of the sample is taken by the ten largest. Input material: PBMCs. All receptors come from a man in his fifties or sixties in good health and CMV-seropositive.

The sample holds a few counts of this clone. The chain links TRBV28 to TRBJ1-3, with D maybe TRBD1 (6 bases). CDR1 MDHEN and CDR2 SYDVKM come from the germline V gene. V lost 3 bases, J lost 0 bases, and 12 bases lay in between. This CDR3 has 16 amino acids. The CDR3: CASSFRQALSGNTIYF. CDR3 nucleotides: TGTGCCAGCAGTTTTCGACAGGCCCTCTCTGGAAACACCATATATTTT.

In this sample, this clone turned up a few times. The rearrangement joins TRBV29-1 to TRBJ1-1; 8 bases are shared with TRBD1. Germline trimming cut 5 bases from V and 5 bases from J; bases unmatched to any gene: 16. This CDR3 region has 16 residues. CDR1 and CDR2 (germline): SQVTM, ANQGSEA. The CDR3 loop is CSVLKKGGQGWTEAFF. The CDR3 nucleotides read TGCAGCGTTCTTAAAAAGGGAGGACAGGGTTGGACTGAAGCTTTCTTT. Full variable domain (rest looked up from reference TRBV29-1 and TRBJ1-1): SAVISQKPSRDICQRGTSLTIQCQVDSQVTMMFWYRQQPGQSLTLIATANQGSEATYESGFVIDKFPISRPNLTFSTLTVSNMSPEDSSIYLCSVLKKGGQGWTEAFFGQGTRLTVV.

This clone has only a few counts. The gene calls are TRBV28 and TRBJ1-1; 9 nucleotides agree with TRBD1. Germline trimming cut 6 bases from V and 5 bases from J; bases unmatched to any gene: 10. Germline V gene lookup returns CDR1 MDHEN and CDR2 SYDVKM. The CDR3 loop spans 15 amino acids. CDR3 nucleotides: TGTGCCAGCAGACCCCAACAGGGGGCAAGAACTGAAGCTTTCTTT. This translates into CASRPQQGARTEAFF.

This clone was counted between two and nine times. This chain connects TRBV7-2 to TRBJ1-1; D not resolved. This CDR3 has 15 residues. The V end lost 2 bases, the J end lost 4 bases, and 14 bases lay between the germline ends. Looked up from germline, CDR1 is SGHTA and CDR2 is FQGNSA. CDR3 coding DNA: TGTGCCAGCAGCTTATTGAGGGTCGGTGGCACTGAAGCTTTCTTT. The encoded protein is CASSLLRVGGTEAFF.

This clone was observed a handful of times. The rearrangement links TRBV5-1 to TRBJ2-3; 10 bases line up with TRBD2. From germline, CDR1 is SGHRS and CDR2 YFSETQ. The V gene end was trimmed by 4 bases and the J gene end by 6 bases; junction bases not matched to a gene: 17. The CDR3 totals 18 residues. CDR3 sequence reads: CASSRRSSGGTPPDTQYF. CDR3 sequence (DNA): TGCGCCAGCAGCCGACGGAGTAGCGGGGGGACCCCCCCCGATACGCAGTATTTT.

This clone was detected only a few times. This chain links TRBV7-9 with TRBJ1-2, with TRBD1 identical over 10 bases. CDR1 and CDR2 (germline): SEHNR, FQNEAQ (reference sequence). Germline trimming cut 5 bases from V and 6 bases from J; bases unmatched to any gene: 3. The CDR3 has 13 amino acids. The CDR3, as DNA: TGTGCCAGCAGCACGGGACAGGGGAATGGCTACACCTTC. It translates to CASSTGQGNGYTF.

The chain carries TRBV19 and TRBJ1-5; tentatively, D is TRBD1 (6 bases). Germline values: CDR1 LNHDA, CDR2 SQIVND (reference sequence). The V and J ends lost 5 bases and 2 bases respectively, with 16 bases between them. The CDR3 is made up of 16 amino acids. CDR3: CASSLSQGTGNQPQHF. In nucleotides, the CDR3 is TGTGCCAGTAGTCTTTCACAGGGAACGGGCAATCAGCCCCAGCATTTT.

In this sample, this clone turned up a few times. This chain connects TRBV10-1 to TRBJ1-1, with a possible D match to TRBD1 (5 bases). The CDR3 runs 16 residues. Deletions cut 2 bases from V and 3 bases from J, with 16 bases between. Germline CDR1 and CDR2: WNHNN and SYGVQD (reference sequence). The CDR3 coding sequence is TGCGCCAGCAGTGAGACTGGGGCTCGTGGGGACACTGAAGCTTTCTTT. Its translation is CASSETGARGDTEAFF.

This sequence joins TRBV7-8 and TRBJ2-7; 9 bases align to TRBD2. Germline V gives CDR1 SGHVS, CDR2 FQNEAQ. CDR3 length: 13 residues. The V and J ends lost 8 bases and 3 bases, in that order; junction bases with no gene match: 5. CDR3 coding DNA: TGTGCCAGCTCTAGCGGGGTTCACTACGAGCAGTACGTC. This codes for CASSSGVHYEQYV.

This clone was seen more than once but under ten times. The chain has TRBV28 and TRBJ1-2; TRBD1 agrees at 8 bases. CDR1 is MDHEN, CDR2 SYDVKM, per germline. This CDR3 is built from 16 residues. J was trimmed by 1 base and V by 6 bases; bases with no gene match: 10. CDR3 in DNA: TGTGCCAGCAGACCCAGCGGACAGGGAAATAACTATGGCTACACCTTC. The encoded protein is CASRPSGQGNNYGYTF.

This clone was picked up a small number of times. The chain employs TRBV5-1 and TRBJ2-2; 9 bases fit TRBD1. The CDR3 extends over 14 amino acids. V lost 8 bases and J lost 4; bases outside the gene matches: 6. Per germline, CDR1 SGHRS and CDR2 YFSETQ. The CDR3 bases are TGCGCCAGTACGGGACAGGGTGGCACCGGGGAGCTGTTTTTT. Its translation is CASTGQGGTGELFF.

V and J are TRBV19 and TRBJ2-6; 8 nucleotides line up with TRBD2. The V and J ends lost 5 bases and 4 bases, in that order; junction bases with no gene match: 10. The CDR3 length is 17 residues. The germline gives CDR1 LNHDA, CDR2 SQIVND (reference sequence). The CDR3 loop is CASSSGTSFMGANVLTF. In DNA form, the CDR3 reads TGTGCCAGTAGTTCTGGGACTAGTTTTATGGGGGCCAACGTCCTGACTTTC.

This clone showed up just a few times. V gene TRBV4-2 combines with J gene TRBJ1-2, with D possibly matching TRBD1 (6 bases). The CDR3 is 16 amino acids. Germline V gene sequence: CDR1 LGHNA, CDR2 YNFKEQ. Trimming left V 1 base short and J 5 bases short, with 17 bases between. This chain's CDR3 is CASSQGSTGPGYGYTF. In nucleotides, the CDR3 is TGTGCCAGCAGCCAAGGGTCGACAGGTCCGGGGTATGGCTACACCTTC.

The chain is built from TRBV29-1 and TRBJ2-2; D might be TRBD1 (6 bases). Germline CDR1 reads SQVTM; CDR2 reads ANQGSEA. Trimming took off 7 bases at V and 3 bases at J, with 15 bases between the two ends. The CDR3 consists of 14 residues. The CDR3 DNA reads as TGCAGCGGACGACAGGTGGAGGACACCGGGGAGCTGTTTTTT. Its protein product is CSGRQVEDTGELFF.

The sample holds a few counts of this clone. This chain connects TRBV10-3 to TRBJ1-1; 8 nucleotides line up with TRBD1. From germline, CDR1 is ENHRY and CDR2 SYGVKD. The CDR3 consists of 12 residues. Trimming took 10 bases from V and 3 from J; bases not matched to a gene: 4. CDR3 bases: TGTGCCACAGGGGGCAAGGACACTGAAGCTTTCTTT. Translated, it gives CATGGKDTEAFF.

This chain links TRBV5-1 with TRBJ2-1, with TRBD2 identical over 7 bases. CDR3 length equals 14 residues. Losses at the gene ends were 0 bases for V and 5 bases for J; bases not matched to a gene: 2. The V gene's germline CDR1 is SGHRS and CDR2 YFSETQ. The CDR3 bases are TGCGCCAGCAGCTTGGCGACTAGCCACAATGAGCAGTTCTTC. Its translation: CASSLATSHNEQFF.

As concerns this clone: At one end, the junction sequence differs from germline, possibly due to a read error. The chain uses TRBV28 and TRBJ1-5; no clear D gene. CDR1 and CDR2 (germline): MDHEN, SYDVKM. This CDR3 contains 11 residues. CDR3 coding DNA: TGTGCCAGCACACGACCCGAGGCCCAGAATTTT. It encodes CASTRPEAQNF. Variable domain in full (rest from reference TRBV28 and TRBJ1-5): DVKVTQSSRYLVKRTGEKVFLECVQDMDHENMFWYRQDPGLGLRLIYFSYDVKMKEKGDIPEGYSVSREKKERFSLILESASTNQTSMYLCASTRPEAQNFGDGTRLSIL.

This clone occurred a few times. The V call is TRBV13, the J call TRBJ2-5; TRBD2 agrees at 7 bases. CDR3 length: 13 residues. The junction had 4 bases not matched to a gene; V was cut back by 5 bases and J by 4 bases. CDR1 and CDR2 (germline): PRHDT, FYEKMQ (reference sequence). CDR3 DNA sequence: TGTGCCAGCAGCCTCCGGGAGGCAGAGACCCAGTACTTC. Amino acids: CASSLREAETQYF.

This chain links TRBV28 with TRBJ1-4; 7 bases map to TRBD1. The junction had 9 bases not matched to a gene; V was cut back by 6 bases and J by 8 bases. CDR1 and CDR2 (germline): MDHEN, SYDVKM. CDR3 length equals 14 residues. The CDR3 DNA reads as TGTGCCAGCAGATCGACAGGGATGACCGAAAAACTGTTTTTT. Protein product: CASRSTGMTEKLFF.

The V and J genes are TRBV4-2 and TRBJ2-6; D call uncertain. The V and J ends lost 2 bases and 1 base respectively, with 9 bases between them. This CDR3 contains 16 residues. Germline CDR1 is LGHNA and CDR2 is YNFKEQ. Written as DNA, the CDR3 is TGTGCCAGCAGCCAATCTGTGTTTTCTGGGGCCAACGTCCTGACTTTC. Protein product: CASSQSVFSGANVLTF.